This T cell receptor beta chain was sequenced in a study of PD-L1 blockade in urothelial cancer. Assay used: immunoSEQ multiplex PCR; TCRdb lists only in-frame clones, some missing. In the table there are around 51,000 clones, 86% of which are singletons. Patients suffered from locally advanced or metastatic urothelial carcinoma. Samples spanned pretreatment and treatment, with 1 to 8 time points per patient. Germline values: CDR1 GTSNPN, CDR2 SVGIG (reference sequence). V was shortened by 2 bases and J by 2 bases, with 15 bases between the two germline ends. This CDR3 is built from 15 residues. Sample: PBMCs, taken around atezolizumab (anti-PD-L1) treatment. The chain carries TRBV30 and TRBJ1-2; TRBD1 might be the D (6 bases). The clonotype originates from a man in his sixties with urothelial cancer. The CDR3 coding sequence is TGTGCCTGGAGTAGGGCGGGGGGGCGAAACTATGGCTACACCTTC. Protein product: CAWSRAGGRNYGYTF.